This T cell receptor beta chain was sequenced for a study of blood T cell repertoires in COVID-19. Turning to the study itself: Sources were T cells, B-cell-depleted T cells, or PBMCs; the material itself was cDNA or gDNA.

As concerns this clone: Sequence at one end of the junction differs from germline and may be a read error.

The germline V gene has CDR1 SGHAT and CDR2 FQNNGV. The CDR3 extends over 16 amino acids. Per the original methods: Amplification from reference gene primers served as the basis for estimated nucleated cell counts. Clones were read by immunoSEQ multiplex PCR, and TCRdb kept only the in-frame ones, dropping some. V, J and clone size were drawn from that table, and D and trimming were deduced from the DNA. The table has tens of thousands of clones, 80% to 90% seen once. The sequencing sample was made of peripheral blood. This receptor was taken from a man aged 80 or over with acute or convalescent COVID-19. The rearrangement links TRBV11-2 to TRBJ2-5, with 8 bases lining up with TRBD2. CDR3 region: CAGSLGAAGDRETQYF. DNA for the CDR3: TGTGCCGGCAGCTTAGGGGCAGCGGGGGATCGGGAGACCCAGTACTTC.